The 6 T cell receptor beta chains below all came from one sample that was sequenced in a study of control samples from healthy donors and cancer patients. Produced via immunoSEQ multiplex PCR; TCRdb's table is partial and in-frame only. The data show about 120,000 clones, approximately 90% seen once. Sequenced sample: PBMCs. These receptors all come from a woman aged 50 to 60 with colorectal cancer.

Of note for this clone: The sample has other DNA sequences that encode this CDR3 too. The rearrangement links TRBV19 to TRBJ2-5; D unclear. The germline V and J ends were trimmed by 1 base and 2 bases, with 8 bases remaining between them. CDR3 size: 14 residues. Germline-derived CDR1 and CDR2 are LNHDA and SQIVND (reference sequence). CDR3 DNA sequence: TGTGCCAGTAGTATAGGGGATAGTCAAGAGACCCAGTACTTC. It translates to CASSIGDSQETQYF.

V is TRBV20-1 and J is TRBJ1-4; D call uncertain. Germline values: CDR1 DFQATT, CDR2 SNEGSKA (reference sequence). The V gene lost 3 bases and the J gene lost 7 bases, with 15 bases spanning the gap. The CDR3 loop spans 14 amino acids. CDR3 amino acids: CSASSGKDAEKLFF. CDR3 DNA: TGCAGTGCTAGTTCTGGGAAGGACGCTGAAAAACTGTTTTTT.

The gene calls are TRBV7-3 and TRBJ2-7, with no clear D. Germline-derived CDR1 and CDR2 are SGHTA and FQGTGA. Trimming cost V 1 base and J 6 bases, with 10 bases left between them. This CDR3 has 13 residues. The CDR3 loop is CASSLNRGGEQYF. Written as DNA, the CDR3 is TGTGCCAGCAGCTTAAATCGCGGTGGCGAGCAGTACTTC.

The chain combines TRBV29-1 with TRBJ2-1; D ambiguous. CDR3 length: 12 residues. Trimming shortened V by 3 bases and J by 4 bases, and 7 bases separated the two germline ends. CDR1 is SQVTM and CDR2 is ANQGSEA in the germline V gene. CDR3 protein: CSVDVSYNEQFF. CDR3 DNA sequence: TGCAGCGTTGACGTCAGTTACAATGAGCAGTTCTTC.

The rearrangement links TRBV9 to TRBJ2-5; D might be TRBD2 (5 bases). The CDR3 loop spans 14 amino acids. The germline CDR1 and CDR2 sequences are SGDLS and YYNGEE. Between the trimmed V and J ends, which lost 0 bases and 4 bases, there was a span of 10 bases. CDR3 bases: TGTGCCAGCAGCGTAGGAGCGGTAGGAGAGACCCAGTACTTC. Its translation: CASSVGAVGETQYF.

CDR3 residues: CASSGEGVFGYTF. CDR3 in DNA: TGTGCCAGCAGTGGGGAGGGCGTGTTTGGCTACACCTTC. The chain employs TRBV2 and TRBJ1-2; D gene uncertain. V was clipped by 4 bases and J by 7 bases, with 13 bases between them. Per the germline V gene, CDR1 is SNHLY and CDR2 is FYNNEI. The CDR3 runs 13 residues.